This T cell receptor beta chain was recorded in a study of blood T cell repertoires in COVID-19. As for the study in general: Material from acute and convalescent COVID-19 was sourced from the United States, Italy and Spain. Nucleic acid was either cDNA or gDNA, and it came from T cells, B-cell-depleted T cells, or PBMCs.

V dropped 7 bases and J dropped 2; count of bases not matched to a gene: 8. Per the germline V gene, CDR1 is SQVTM and CDR2 is ANQGSEA. The CDR3 has 13 amino acids. This clone turned up a few times. Original handling: For nucleated cells, counts were estimated from reference gene primer amplification. TCRdb's table, derived via immunoSEQ multiplex PCR, lists solely in-frame clones and lacks some. V and J calls and clone size come straight from that table; D and trimming were deduced from the DNA. In the table there are about 14,000 clones, about four fifths of which are singletons. This receptor was taken from a woman in her sixties with acute or convalescent COVID-19. What was sequenced was peripheral blood. V gene TRBV29-1 combines with J gene TRBJ2-7; 7 nucleotides line up with TRBD1. CDR3 loop: CSALQGFPYEQYF. Written as DNA, the CDR3 is TGCAGCGCCCTACAGGGGTTCCCCTACGAGCAGTACTTC.